The 14 T cell receptor beta chains reported below all come from one sample, sequenced in a study of chemoradiotherapy in HPV16-positive cancers. This table comes from immunoSEQ multiplex PCR, and its TCRdb copy is limited to in-frame clones, with some not included. The sample consists of under 50,000 clones, approximately 73% of them appearing once. Sequenced here: blood, sampled from a patient who underwent chemoradiotherapy. All receptors derive from a human donor with HPV-associated anogenital cancer.

Turning to this clone: Other DNA sequences in this sample translate to the same CDR3. This chain connects TRBV11-2 to TRBJ2-7; D possibly uses TRBD1 or TRBD2 (5 bases each). Germline V gene lookup returns CDR1 SGHAT and CDR2 FQNNGV. V was trimmed by 3 bases and J by 2 bases, leaving 11 bases between them. This CDR3 has 14 amino acids. This chain's CDR3 is CASSLAQGPYEQYF. The CDR3 DNA reads as TGTGCCAGCAGCTTGGCCCAGGGACCCTACGAGCAGTACTTC.

This sequence joins TRBV4-1 and TRBJ1-1; perhaps TRBD1 as D (6 bases). This CDR3 spans 12 amino acids. From germline, CDR1 is MGHRA and CDR2 YSYEKL. Deletions cut 4 bases from V and 7 bases from J, with 10 bases between. CDR3 protein: CASSPIGGEAFF. The CDR3 nucleotides read TGCGCCAGCAGCCCCATAGGGGGTGAAGCTTTCTTT.

CDR3 nucleotide sequence: TGTGCCAGCAATACGGGAAATCAGCCCCAGCATTTT. Its protein product is CASNTGNQPQHF. V is TRBV28 and J is TRBJ1-5; no definite D call. V lost 7 bases and J 4 bases, leaving 8 bases between the germline ends. The germline CDR1 and CDR2 sequences are MDHEN and SYDVKM. The CDR3 covers 12 residues.

This clone was seen only once. The CDR3 nucleotides are TGTGCCAGTAGCGACGGACAGTTAGAGAACGAAGCTTTCTTT. Encoded protein: CASSDGQLENEAFF. The chain has TRBV19 and TRBJ1-1, with a tentative D call TRBD1 (6 bases). Germline CDR1 is LNHDA and CDR2 is SQIVND (reference sequence). V was cut by 6 bases and J by 8 bases, with 19 bases left in between. The CDR3 totals 14 residues.

V is TRBV6-1 and J is TRBJ2-3; perhaps D is TRBD1 or TRBD2 (5 bases each). This CDR3 contains 14 residues. Trimming took off 10 bases at V and 5 bases at J, with 19 bases between the two ends. Germline V gene lookup returns CDR1 MNHNS and CDR2 SASEGT. CDR3 residues: CATAPGPQGDTQYF. The CDR3 DNA follows: TGTGCCACTGCCCCGGGGCCCCAGGGAGATACGCAGTATTTT.

In this sample, this clone turned up once. The genes are TRBV11-3 and TRBJ1-1, with unresolved D. The V gene's germline CDR1 is SGHNT and CDR2 YENEEA. The V end was cut by 2 bases, the J end by 5 bases, with 15 bases between. CDR3 size: 15 residues. The CDR3 region has the DNA TGTGCCAGCAGCTTATTTGGTGGCGCGAGGACTGAAGCTTTCTTT. Amino acid sequence: CASSLFGGARTEAFF.

The gene calls are TRBV7-6 and TRBJ2-1; TRBD1 aligns across 11 bases. Looked up from germline, CDR1 is SGHVS and CDR2 is FNYEAQ. The CDR3 sequence is 12 residues long. With V trimmed by 9 bases and J by 8 bases, 3 bases remained unmatched. Here the CDR3 DNA reads TGTGCCAGTGGACAGGGGGCTTATGAGCAGTTCTTC. Its protein is CASGQGAYEQFF. Looking up the rest from reference TRBV7-6 and TRBJ2-1 gives the full variable domain: GAGVSQSPRYKVTKRGQDVALRCDPISGHVSLYWYRQALGQGPEFLTYFNYEAQQDKSGLPNDRFSAERPEGSISTLTIQRTEQRDSAMYRCASGQGAYEQFFGPGTRLTVL.

The chain recombines TRBV12-2 with TRBJ2-1; TRBD2 reflects the table's D call only, with no check against the DNA. TRBV12-2 represents a pseudogene. The CDR3 has 17 residues. The DNA of the CDR3 is TGTGCAAGTCGCTTAAAGACTAGCGGGCGGGTTTACAATGAGCAGTTCTTC. Translating gives CASRLKTSGRVYNEQFF.

This clone was recorded only once. The rearrangement joins TRBV18 to TRBJ2-3; D call uncertain. Trimming removed 3 bases from V and 6 bases from J, with 4 bases in between. The CDR3 is 11 amino acids. The germline gives CDR1 KGHSH, CDR2 LQKENI. The CDR3 DNA reads TGTGCCAGCTCACCGTCGGATACGCAGTATTTT. As protein: CASSPSDTQYF.

This sequence joins TRBV7-9 and TRBJ2-1; D is perhaps TRBD2 (5 bases). V was cut by 5 bases and J by 8 bases, with 22 bases left in between. Germline V gives CDR1 SEHNR, CDR2 FQNEAQ (reference sequence). The CDR3 loop spans 16 amino acids. CDR3 residues: CASSPPTLATYDEQFF. In nucleotides, the CDR3 is TGTGCCAGCAGCCCACCTACGCTAGCCACGTATGATGAGCAGTTCTTC.

V is TRBV15 and J is TRBJ1-5, with TRBD1 matching 9 bases. CDR3 length: 16 residues. CDR1 is LNHNV, CDR2 YYDKDF, per germline (reference sequence). V lost 4 bases to trimming and J lost 4 bases; unmatched junction nucleotides: 8. The CDR3 DNA reads as TGTGCCACCAGCAATTGGGCTGGACAGGGGAATCAGCCCCAGCATTTT. Translated: CATSNWAGQGNQPQHF. Based on the CDR3 plus reference TRBV15 and TRBJ1-5, the full variable domain is DAMVIQNPRYQVTQFGKPVTLSCSQTLNHNVMYWYQQKSSQAPKLLFHYYDKDFNNEADTPDNFQSRRPNTSFCFLDIRSPGLGDTAMYLCATSNWAGQGNQPQHFGDGTRLSIL.

This clone was recorded only once. The chain combines TRBV5-1 with TRBJ2-5, with 8 bases that match TRBD2. J gave up 2 bases and V 1 base, and 7 bases lay outside the gene matches. The CDR3 runs to 16 residues. Germline CDR1 and CDR2: SGHRS and YFSETQ. This CDR3 reads CASSLQGRGAQETQYF. The CDR3 nucleotides read TGCGCCAGCAGCTTGCAAGGGCGGGGGGCACAAGAGACCCAGTACTTC. Based on the CDR3 plus reference TRBV5-1 and TRBJ2-5, the full variable domain is KAGVTQTPRYLIKTRGQQVTLSCSPISGHRSVSWYQQTPGQGLQFLFEYFSETQRNKGNFPGRFSGRQFSNSRSEMNVSTLELGDSALYLCASSLQGRGAQETQYFGPGTRLLVL.

This sequence joins TRBV7-9 and TRBJ2-2; 13 bases map to TRBD2. The CDR3 runs 17 residues. V lost 5 bases and J lost 11; bases outside the gene matches: 14. Germline V gives CDR1 SEHNR, CDR2 FQNEAQ (reference sequence). Written as DNA, the CDR3 is TGTGCCAGCAGCCCACTAGGACTAGCGGGGGCCTACCAAGAGCTGTTTTTT. Translating gives CASSPLGLAGAYQELFF.

By frequency in the sample, this clone is medium-sized. The rearrangement uses TRBV6-5 and TRBJ2-1; 10 bases align to TRBD1. Germline V gene data show CDR1 as MNHEY and CDR2 as SVGAGI. The CDR3 has 14 residues. Germline trimming cut 5 bases from V and 4 bases from J; bases unmatched to any gene: 2. CDR3 nucleotide sequence: TGTGCCAGCAGTCTGGGACAGGGGTACAATGAGCAGTTCTTC. Translating it yields CASSLGQGYNEQFF.